The 28 T cell receptor beta chains below were found in one sample sequenced in a study of control samples from healthy donors and cancer patients. This table comes from immunoSEQ multiplex PCR, and its TCRdb copy is limited to in-frame clones, with some not included. The data contain more than 70,000 clones, 90% to 95% of them singletons. The sample was blood. These receptors were collected from a woman aged 25 to 45 in good health.

This chain joins TRBV2 and TRBJ1-3, with D possibly being TRBD1 (5 bases). The V and J ends lost 4 bases and 0 bases respectively, with 10 bases between them. The CDR3 has 15 residues. Germline assignment: CDR1 SNHLY and CDR2 FYNNEI. CDR3 region: CASSVDSLSGNTIYF. In DNA, the CDR3 is TGTGCCAGCAGTGTTGACAGTCTCTCTGGAAACACCATATATTTT.

The rearrangement links TRBV3-1 (or the pseudogene TRBV3-2) to TRBJ1-2; TRBD1 is a possible D gene (6 bases). V gave up 1 base and J gave up 5 bases, with 14 bases separating them. The CDR3 is 15 residues long. From germline, CDR1 is LGHDT and CDR2 YNNKEL (reference sequence). CDR3 DNA: TGTGCCAGCAGCCAAGTGTTGACTCAGGGGTATGGCTACACCTTC. Protein sequence: CASSQVLTQGYGYTF.

This clone was observed a handful of times. The V gene is TRBV5-4, the J gene TRBJ2-4; tentatively, D is TRBD1 (5 bases). The CDR3 runs to 15 residues. V was cut by 5 bases and J by 0 bases, with 12 bases left in between. Germline CDR1 and CDR2: SGHNT and YYREEE (reference sequence). The CDR3 sequence: CASSSQVSAKNIQYF. The CDR3 nucleotides are TGTGCCAGCAGTTCACAGGTTTCAGCCAAAAACATTCAGTACTTC. Full variable domain (remainder filled in from reference TRBV5-4 and TRBJ2-4): ETGVTQSPTHLIKTRGQQVTLRCSSQSGHNTVSWYQQALGQGPQFIFQYYREEENGRGNFPPRFSGLQFPNYSSELNVNALELDDSALYLCASSSQVSAKNIQYFGAGTRLSVL.

This chain uses TRBV3-1 (or the pseudogene TRBV3-2) with TRBJ1-1; maybe TRBD1 (5 bases). CDR3 size: 14 residues. V was trimmed by 4 bases and J by 4 bases, leaving 13 bases between them. Germline values: CDR1 LGHDT, CDR2 YNNKEL (reference sequence). In DNA form, the CDR3 reads TGTGCCAGCAGCCTCGAAGGGGTGGCCACTGAAGCTTTCTTT. This translates into CASSLEGVATEAFF.

V is TRBV19 and J is TRBJ2-6; 9 bases align to TRBD1. The CDR3 has 21 amino acids. The ends lost 7 bases at V and 0 bases at J; junction bases unmatched: 19. CDR1 LNHDA and CDR2 SQIVND come from the germline V gene (reference sequence). The CDR3 region is CASTHRRGQGLVNSGANVLTF. The CDR3 DNA is TGTGCCAGTACCCATCGCCGGGGACAGGGTCTAGTAAACTCTGGGGCCAACGTCCTGACTTTC.

The V and J genes are TRBV3-1 (or the pseudogene TRBV3-2) and TRBJ1-5; D is unresolved. The V gene lost 5 bases and the J gene lost 1 base, with 12 bases spanning the gap. CDR1 LGHDT and CDR2 YNNKEL come from the germline V gene (reference sequence). The CDR3 runs to 15 residues. The CDR3 loop reads CASSYGYLSNQPQHF. Written as DNA, the CDR3 is TGTGCCAGCAGCTACGGGTACCTGAGCAATCAGCCCCAGCATTTT.

The chain joins TRBV7-2 to TRBJ2-4; no clear D gene. Between the trimmed V and J ends, which lost 2 bases and 3 bases, there was a span of 20 bases. The CDR3 spans 18 residues. Germline assignment: CDR1 SGHTA and CDR2 FQGNSA. For the CDR3, the DNA is TGTGCCAGCAGCTTAAATTTGATAGCTAGGGTAGGCAAAAACATTCAGTACTTC. Protein product: CASSLNLIARVGKNIQYF.

V gene TRBV3-1 (or the pseudogene TRBV3-2) combines with J gene TRBJ2-3; D not resolved. The CDR3 has 14 residues. Germline CDR1 is LGHDT and CDR2 is YNNKEL (reference sequence). V was trimmed by 1 base and J by 1 base, leaving 6 bases between them. The CDR3 sequence is CASSQAYRTDTQYF. DNA of the CDR3: TGTGCCAGCAGCCAAGCATATCGCACAGATACGCAGTATTTT.

This clone turned up a few times. The chain employs TRBV7-2 and TRBJ1-3; D perhaps matches TRBD1 (6 bases). CDR3 length equals 15 residues. Germline V lookup: CDR1 SGHTA, CDR2 FQGNSA. V lost 7 bases, J lost 0 bases, and 13 bases lay in between. CDR3 protein: CASTPYRDSGNTIYF. DNA for the CDR3: TGTGCCAGCACCCCTTACAGGGACTCTGGAAACACCATATATTTT.

In DNA, the CDR3 is TGCAGCGTTGTTCCCCGGGACAGTAATCAAGAGACCCAGTACTTC. Amino acids: CSVVPRDSNQETQYF. The V call is TRBV29-1, the J call TRBJ2-5, with 7 bases fitting TRBD1. The germline CDR1 and CDR2 sequences are SQVTM and ANQGSEA. With 4 bases clipped from V and 2 bases from J, the junction kept 10 bases outside the gene matches. The CDR3 has 15 amino acids.

This chain joins TRBV19 and TRBJ2-1; D may be TRBD2 (6 bases). This CDR3 spans 14 amino acids. The V end was cut by 7 bases, the J end by 2 bases, with 12 bases between. Germline V gives CDR1 LNHDA, CDR2 SQIVND (reference sequence). The CDR3 DNA follows: TGTGCCAGTACCCGGAGGGCCCCCTACAATGAGCAGTTCTTC. Protein sequence: CASTRRAPYNEQFF.

V gene TRBV19 combines with J gene TRBJ1-6; 7 nucleotides agree with TRBD1. Germline V gene lookup returns CDR1 LNHDA and CDR2 SQIVND (reference sequence). The CDR3 is 14 residues long. V shed 7 bases and J 7 bases; nucleotides not matched to a gene: 7. CDR3 DNA sequence: TGTGCCAGTACCGACAGGGCCTTCAATTCACCCCTCCACTTT. It is translated as CASTDRAFNSPLHF.

The chain combines TRBV5-1 with TRBJ2-2, with 9 bases fitting TRBD2. CDR3 size: 19 residues. With 1 base clipped from V and 7 bases from J, the junction kept 17 bases outside the gene matches. CDR1 is SGHRS and CDR2 is YFSETQ in the germline V gene. The CDR3 nucleotides are TGCGCCAGCAGCTTGAGAGCCGGACTCGCGGGGGGGCCGGACGGGGAGCTGTTTTTT. Translating it yields CASSLRAGLAGGPDGELFF.

This rearrangement joins TRBV6-5 to TRBJ1-1; 8 positions match TRBD1. Trimming took 2 bases from V and 0 from J; bases not matched to a gene: 2. Germline V CDR1 and CDR2: MNHEY, SVGAGI. The CDR3 extends over 15 amino acids. The CDR3 protein is CASSYGTGMNTEAFF. The CDR3, as DNA: TGTGCCAGCAGTTACGGGACAGGCATGAACACTGAAGCTTTCTTT.

With respect to this clone: Different DNA sequences within this sample yield the same CDR3. The chain combines TRBV5-1 with TRBJ1-1; no clear D gene. V dropped 0 bases and J dropped 4 bases, with 7 bases sitting between them. The CDR3 runs 13 residues. Germline loops: CDR1 SGHRS, CDR2 YFSETQ. CDR3: CASSLGSGTEAFF. The CDR3 DNA sequence: TGCGCCAGCAGCTTGGGGTCGGGCACTGAAGCTTTCTTT. The full variable domain, rest sourced from reference TRBV5-1 and TRBJ1-1, is KAGVTQTPRYLIKTRGQQVTLSCSPISGHRSVSWYQQTPGQGLQFLFEYFSETQRNKGNFPGRFSGRQFSNSRSEMNVSTLELGDSALYLCASSLGSGTEAFFGQGTRLTVV.

The gene calls are TRBV30 and TRBJ1-5; D is unclear. The CDR3 has 13 residues. Germline loops: CDR1 GTSNPN, CDR2 SVGIG (reference sequence). The V end lost 2 bases, the J end lost 0 bases, and 5 bases lay between the germline ends. CDR3 DNA sequence: TGTGCCTGGAGTCTCTATAGCAATCAGCCCCAGCATTTT. Translating gives CAWSLYSNQPQHF.

This clone has only a few counts. The chain joins TRBV24-1 to TRBJ1-2; TRBD1 is a possible D gene (5 bases). Germline assignment: CDR1 KGHDR and CDR2 SFDVKD. Trimming pared 7 bases from V and 1 base from J, leaving 9 bases between. The CDR3 totals 13 residues. In nucleotides, the CDR3 is TGTGCCACCAGCCCTGGACATAACTATGGCTACACCTTC. Amino acid sequence: CATSPGHNYGYTF.

The chain employs TRBV15 and TRBJ1-2, with unresolved D. Germline CDR1 reads LNHNV; CDR2 reads YYDKDF (reference sequence). The CDR3 contains 15 residues. With 0 bases removed from V and 11 bases from J, the gap between germline ends came to 19 bases. DNA for the CDR3: TGTGCCACCAGCAGAGATGGTAAGGCGGCCAAAAGGTACACCTTC. Amino acid sequence: CATSRDGKAAKRYTF. Looking up the rest from reference TRBV15 and TRBJ1-2 gives the full variable domain: DAMVIQNPRYQVTQFGKPVTLSCSQTLNHNVMYWYQQKSSQAPKLLFHYYDKDFNNEADTPDNFQSRRPNTSFCFLDIRSPGLGDTAMYLCATSRDGKAAKRYTFGSGTRLTVV.

The genes are TRBV5-1 and TRBJ1-1, with TRBD1 matching 9 bases. CDR1 is SGHRS, CDR2 YFSETQ, per germline. The CDR3 length is 17 residues. J was trimmed by 4 bases and V by 2 bases; bases with no gene match: 12. The CDR3 reads CASSFRDRVIRVTEAFF. CDR3 in DNA: TGCGCCAGCAGCTTCCGGGACAGGGTAATCCGCGTCACTGAAGCTTTCTTT.

The V and J genes are TRBV10-3 and TRBJ1-3; TRBD1 matches at 10 bases. Germline trimming cut 8 bases from V and 9 bases from J; bases unmatched to any gene: 7. The V gene's germline CDR1 is ENHRY and CDR2 SYGVKD. The CDR3 contains 13 residues. CDR3 sequence reads: CAIAGDRGATIYF. The CDR3 DNA is TGTGCCATCGCGGGGGACAGGGGAGCCACCATATATTTT.

This clone was found once. The rearrangement links TRBV6-5 to TRBJ1-2, with D possibly matching TRBD1 (6 bases). The V end lost 6 bases, the J end lost 8 bases, and 13 bases lay between the germline ends. Germline loops: CDR1 MNHEY, CDR2 SVGAGI. The CDR3 is 12 amino acids. CDR3 residues: CASRGQSRGYTF. In nucleotides, the CDR3 is TGTGCCAGCAGAGGACAGTCTAGGGGCTACACCTTC.

As concerns this clone: In the same sample, other DNA sequences code for this CDR3. The chain carries TRBV12-3 or TRBV12-4 and TRBJ1-1; possible D gene TRBD1, 5 bases. Trimming removed 3 bases from V and 2 bases from J, with 7 bases in between. The CDR3 is made up of 13 amino acids. In DNA form, the CDR3 reads TGTGCCAGCAGTTTGGGACCTAACACTGAAGCTTTCTTT. Protein: CASSLGPNTEAFF.

The chain combines TRBV6-5 with TRBJ2-7, with 9 bases that match TRBD1. This CDR3 spans 15 amino acids. The V segment lost 5 bases and the J segment 9 bases; nucleotides outside the gene matches: 14. Germline V gives CDR1 MNHEY, CDR2 SVGAGI. The CDR3 coding sequence is TGTGCCAGCAGTAACCAACCTAACAGGGGGCATGGGCAGTACTTC. Translating gives CASSNQPNRGHGQYF.

The V call is TRBV9, the J call TRBJ1-2; 7 bases are shared with TRBD1. With 2 bases clipped from V and 8 bases from J, the junction kept 6 bases outside the gene matches. CDR1 is SGDLS and CDR2 is YYNGEE in the germline V gene. The CDR3 is 13 residues long. CDR3 amino acids: CASSVEQGNGYTF. For the CDR3, the DNA is TGTGCCAGCAGCGTGGAACAGGGGAACGGCTACACCTTC.

The chain joins TRBV6-5 to TRBJ2-1; D might be TRBD2 (6 bases). This CDR3 is 15 amino acids long. Trimming removed 2 bases from V and 9 bases from J, with 17 bases in between. Per germline, CDR1 MNHEY and CDR2 SVGAGI. Here the CDR3 DNA reads TGTGCCAGCAGTTACGGACTAAGCACGATGGCTGAGCAGTTCTTC. It codes for CASSYGLSTMAEQFF.

The chain is built from TRBV7-3 and TRBJ2-3; 8 bases fit TRBD1. Germline assignment: CDR1 SGHTA and CDR2 FQGTGA. J lost 10 bases, V lost 5 bases, and 5 bases had no gene match. The CDR3 covers 12 residues. The CDR3, as DNA: TGTGCCAGCAGCCCAGGACAGGGTGCGCAGTATTTT. It is translated as CASSPGQGAQYF. The complete variable domain, with remaining parts taken from reference TRBV7-3 and TRBJ2-3, reads GAGVSQTPSNKVTEKGKYVELRCDPISGHTALYWYRQSLGQGPEFLIYFQGTGAADDSGLPNDRFFAVRPEGSVSTLKIQRTERGDSAVYLCASSPGQGAQYFGPGTRLTVL.

CDR3 sequence (DNA): TGTGCCAGCAGCATAAACGGCAGGGGGCTTGGCTACACCTTC. It yields the protein CASSINGRGLGYTF. This chain uses TRBV7-9 with TRBJ1-2, with TRBD1 matching 8 bases. In germline, CDR1 is SEHNR, CDR2 FQNEAQ (reference sequence). CDR3 length: 14 residues. The trim removed 5 bases at V and 7 bases at J, leaving 9 bases unmatched.

The V gene is TRBV18, the J gene TRBJ2-7, with 7 bases matching TRBD1. Germline V gene lookup returns CDR1 KGHSH and CDR2 LQKENI. J was trimmed by 5 bases and V by 4 bases; bases with no gene match: 2. The CDR3 is 12 amino acids. The CDR3 bases are TGTGCCAGCTCACTGGACAGGAACGAGCAGTACTTC. Its protein product is CASSLDRNEQYF.